A selection of T cell receptor beta chains follows, all from one sample in a study of OX40 agonist ivuxolimab in advanced cancers. The repertoire was sequenced with immunoSEQ multiplex PCR; TCRdb's copy has only in-frame clones and lacks some. The data show 75,000 to 100,000 clones, around 88% seen once. The sample in question was CD4+ or CD8+ T cells sorted from blood, obtained in a trial of the OX40 agonist ivuxolimab. The receptors stem from an adult with an advanced solid tumor such as melanoma, head and neck, liver or kidney cancer. CDR3s include the opening cysteine and the closing phenylalanine or tryptophan. A D gene is named only where the DNA matches it firmly. The size field is filled for only some rows; it gives once, few, many or a size class.

TRBV4-1	TRBJ2-5	.	.	CASRKGSVPRETQYF	TGCGCCAGCAGGAAAGGGTCCGTCCCCCGGGAGACCCAGTACTTC
TRBV7-9	TRBJ2-3	TRBD2	.	CASSLDGTRDTQYF	TGTGCCAGCAGCTTAGATGGGACTAGGGATACGCAGTATTTT
TRBV12-5	TRBJ2-7	.	.	CASGRVRDRSYEQYF	TGTGCTAGTGGTCGGGTCAGGGACCGCTCCTACGAGCAGTACTTC
TRBV5-4	TRBJ1-2	.	.	CASSPRGYGYTF	TGTGCCAGCAGCCCCCGGGGCTATGGCTACACCTTC
TRBV10-1	TRBJ2-1	.	.	CASSGGIPYNEQFF	TGCGCCAGCAGTGGGGGGATACCATACAATGAGCAGTTCTTC
TRBV15	TRBJ1-5	.	.	CATSRGSGRNSNQPQHF	TGTGCCACCAGCAGAGGTTCGGGAAGGAATAGCAATCAGCCCCAGCATTTT
TRBV27	TRBJ1-2	.	.	CASSSNWGENGYTF	TGTGCCAGCAGTTCGAATTGGGGTGAGAATGGCTACACCTTC
TRBV4-3	TRBJ1-4	.	few	CASSRRAGLDLFF	TGCGCCAGCAGCCGACGGGCCGGACTCGATCTGTTTTTT
TRBV5-1	TRBJ1-1	TRBD1	.	CASSNRQGATNTEAFF	TGCGCCAGCAGCAATAGACAGGGGGCAACGAACACTGAAGCTTTCTTT
TRBV18	TRBJ2-3	.	.	CASSPSSGPDTQYF	TGTGCCAGCTCACCTAGTTCGGGCCCAGATACGCAGTATTTT
TRBV4-1	TRBJ2-1	.	.	CASSQDRVGGPFMFF	TGCGCCAGCAGCCAAGATAGGGTGGGGGGGCCCTTCATGTTCTTC
TRBV6-5	TRBJ1-2	TRBD1	.	CASREQGGYGYTF	TGTGCCAGCAGAGAACAGGGGGGATATGGCTACACCTTC
TRBV7-2	TRBJ2-5	TRBD2	.	CASSRGGAGETQYF	TGTGCCAGCAGCCGCGGGGGGGCGGGGGAGACCCAGTACTTC
TRBV10-1	TRBJ2-3	.	.	CASSESGGRADTQYF	TGCGCCAGCAGTGAGTCGGGGGGCCGGGCAGATACGCAGTATTTT
TRBV7-9	TRBJ2-6	.	once	CASSSRRAGANVLTF	TGTGCCAGCAGCTCCCGACGGGCTGGGGCCAACGTCCTGACTTTC
TRBV7-7	TRBJ2-5	.	.	CASSFGGGETQYF	TGTGCTAGCAGCTTTGGGGGAGGAGAGACCCAGTACTTC
TRBV2	TRBJ1-2	TRBD1	.	CASSGQGVDYGYTF	TGTGCCAGCAGTGGACAGGGGGTTGACTATGGCTACACCTTC
TRBV5-5	TRBJ1-2	.	.	CASSLLAGYGYTF	TGTGCCAGCAGCTTGCTTGCGGGCTATGGCTACACCTTC
TRBV5-1	TRBJ2-4	TRBD1	.	CASSSLTGPQNIQYF	TGCGCCAGCAGCTCGCTGACAGGGCCCCAAAACATTCAGTACTTC
TRBV5-1	TRBJ2-2	TRBD2	.	CASEARTSSSANTGELFF	TGCGCCAGCGAGGCCAGGACTAGTTCTTCTGCGAACACCGGGGAGCTGTTTTTT
TRBV7-9	TRBJ2-7	.	.	CASSPRRNPSYEQYF	TGTGCCAGCAGCCCACGTAGGAACCCTTCCTACGAGCAGTACTTC
TRBV19	TRBJ1-5	.	.	CASSMMDQPQHF	TGTGCCAGTAGTATGATGGATCAGCCCCAGCATTTT
TRBV5-5	TRBJ1-2	TRBD1	.	CASSPIGTALFF	TGTGCCAGCAGCCCGATCGGGACAGCTTTGTTCTTC
TRBV15	TRBJ2-1	.	.	CATSTPERGGYNEQFF	TGTGCCACCAGCACCCCGGAAAGAGGAGGTTACAATGAGCAGTTCTTC
TRBV5-4	TRBJ2-4	.	once	CASSLVAGSLNIQYF	TGTGCCAGCAGCTTGGTTGCGGGATCCTTAAACATTCAGTACTTC
TRBV5-8	TRBJ2-7	.	.	CASSLPPERGEQYF	TGTGCCAGCAGCTTACCTCCCGAGAGAGGGGAGCAGTACTTC
TRBV6-5	TRBJ2-7	TRBD1	.	CASSPRDRGYEQYF	TGTGCCAGCAGTCCCCGAGACAGGGGTTACGAGCAGTACTTC
TRBV29-1	TRBJ2-2	TRBD2	.	CSVDGGAGELFF	TGCAGCGTTGACGGGGGGGCCGGGGAGCTGTTTTTT
TRBV18	TRBJ1-2	.	few	CASSPAGYGYTF	TGTGCCAGCTCACCCGCGGGTTATGGCTACACCTTC
TRBV6-1	TRBJ2-6	.	once	CASSEWEGVPGSGANVLTF	TGTGCCAGCAGTGAATGGGAGGGGGTCCCAGGCTCTGGGGCCAACGTCCTGACTTTC
TRBV7-9	TRBJ1-1	.	.	CASSLGNRDQAFF	TGTGCCAGCAGCTTAGGAAACAGGGATCAAGCTTTCTTT
TRBV15	TRBJ1-2	TRBD1	.	CATSRSSTGGYGYTF	TGTGCCACCAGCAGGTCTTCGACAGGGGGCTATGGCTACACCTTC
TRBV5-1	TRBJ2-2	.	.	CASSLLQSGNTGELFF	TGCGCCAGCAGCTTACTTCAAAGCGGGAACACCGGGGAGCTGTTTTTT
TRBV6-1	TRBJ1-2	.	.	CASTKYHRLQYGYTF	TGTGCCAGCACCAAATATCACAGACTACAATATGGCTACACCTTC
TRBV29-1	TRBJ2-3	.	.	CSVSPSGSTDTQYF	TGCAGCGTTTCGCCGAGCGGGAGCACAGATACGCAGTATTTT
TRBV5-4	TRBJ2-2	.	.	CASSPPLDTGELFF	TGTGCCAGCAGCCCCCCTCTTGACACCGGGGAGCTGTTTTTT
TRBV5-4	TRBJ2-1	.	.	CASSLRPLGYNEQFF	TGTGCCAGCAGCTTAAGGCCTTTAGGGTACAATGAGCAGTTCTTC
TRBV15	TRBJ2-5	.	.	CATSRPIGLNQETQYF	TGTGCCACCAGCAGGCCGATCGGACTGAATCAAGAGACCCAGTACTTC
TRBV9	TRBJ2-5	TRBD2	.	CASSVGLAGTSEKAQYF	TGTGCCAGCAGCGTGGGACTAGCGGGGACCAGTGAAAAGGCCCAGTACTTC
TRBV11-3	TRBJ1-1	.	.	CPHWGEAQETEAFF	TGTCCCCACTGGGGGGAGGCTCAGGAGACTGAAGCTTTCTTT
TRBV6-1	TRBJ1-2	TRBD1	once	CASSGLDRGKDGYTF	TGTGCCAGCAGCGGATTGGACAGGGGTAAGGATGGCTACACCTTC
TRBV5-1	TRBJ1-2	.	.	CASSPGLTDGYTF	TGCGCCAGCAGCCCAGGGTTGACTGATGGCTACACCTTC
TRBV19	TRBJ2-5	.	.	CASGQAGGETQYF	TGTGCCAGTGGACAGGCGGGGGGAGAGACCCAGTACTTC
TRBV6-1	TRBJ1-6	.	few	CASIAQSRLLAPLHF	TGTGCCAGCATCGCGCAGAGTAGACTTTTGGCACCCCTCCACTTT
TRBV6-5	TRBJ1-1	.	.	CASSWGTEAFF	TGTGCCAGCAGTTGGGGGACTGAAGCTTTCTTT
TRBV7-2	TRBJ2-1	.	.	CASSLGRFNEQFF	TGTGCCAGCAGCTTAGGAAGGTTCAATGAGCAGTTCTTC
TRBV11-2	TRBJ2-5	.	.	CASSQAPLLRETQYF	TGTGCCAGCAGCCAGGCGCCCCTGCTTCGAGAGACCCAGTACTTC
TRBV7-9	TRBJ1-5	.	.	CASSLTNRPQHF	TGTGCCAGCAGCTTGACGAATCGGCCCCAGCATTTT
TRBV2	TRBJ2-7	TRBD1	.	CASSEAAQTGVNEQYF	TGTGCCAGCAGTGAAGCAGCTCAGACAGGGGTCAACGAGCAGTACTTC
TRBV6-5	TRBJ1-4	TRBD1	once	CASSDRDRANEKLFF	TGTGCCAGCAGCGACCGGGACAGAGCTAATGAAAAACTGTTTTTT
TRBV28	TRBJ2-7	TRBD2	.	CASSSTSGGTYEQYF	TGTGCCAGCAGTTCCACTAGCGGGGGGACCTACGAGCAGTACTTC
TRBV4-3	TRBJ2-7	.	.	CASSQDLRYEQYF	TGCGCCAGCAGCCAAGATCTTAGATACGAGCAGTACTTC
TRBV27	TRBJ1-1	.	.	CASRTGGGMNTEAFF	TGTGCCAGCAGGACTGGTGGGGGGATGAACACTGAAGCTTTCTTT
TRBV7-3	TRBJ2-5	TRBD2	.	CASSLIGASGQETQYF	TGTGCCAGCAGCTTAATAGGAGCTAGCGGCCAAGAGACCCAGTACTTC